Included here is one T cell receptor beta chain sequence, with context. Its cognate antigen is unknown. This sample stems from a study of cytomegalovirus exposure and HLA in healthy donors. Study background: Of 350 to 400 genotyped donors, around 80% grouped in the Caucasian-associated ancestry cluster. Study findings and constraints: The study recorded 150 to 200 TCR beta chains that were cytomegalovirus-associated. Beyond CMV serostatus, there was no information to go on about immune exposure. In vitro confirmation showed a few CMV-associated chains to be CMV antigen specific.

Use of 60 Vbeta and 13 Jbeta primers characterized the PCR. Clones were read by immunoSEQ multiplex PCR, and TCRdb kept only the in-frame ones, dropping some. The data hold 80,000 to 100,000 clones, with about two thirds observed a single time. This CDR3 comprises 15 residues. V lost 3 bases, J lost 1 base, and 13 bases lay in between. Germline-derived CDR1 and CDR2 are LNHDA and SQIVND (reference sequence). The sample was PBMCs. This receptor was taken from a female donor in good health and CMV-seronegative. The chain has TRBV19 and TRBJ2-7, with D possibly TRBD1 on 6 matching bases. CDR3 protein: CASSMARGSSYEQYF. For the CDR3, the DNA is TGTGCCAGTAGTATGGCTAGGGGGTCTTCCTACGAGCAGTACTTC.